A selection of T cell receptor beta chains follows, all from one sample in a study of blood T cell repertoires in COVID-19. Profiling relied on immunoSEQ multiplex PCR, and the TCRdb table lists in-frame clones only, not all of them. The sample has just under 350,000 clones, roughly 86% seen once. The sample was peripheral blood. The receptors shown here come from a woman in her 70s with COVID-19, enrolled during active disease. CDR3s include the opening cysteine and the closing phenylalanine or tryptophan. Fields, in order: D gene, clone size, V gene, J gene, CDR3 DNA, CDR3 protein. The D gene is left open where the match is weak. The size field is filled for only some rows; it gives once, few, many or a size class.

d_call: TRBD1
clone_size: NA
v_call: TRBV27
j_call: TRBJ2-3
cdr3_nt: TGTGCCAGCAGTCCCTGGACAGGGGCAGATACGCAGTATTTT
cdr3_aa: CASSPWTGADTQYF

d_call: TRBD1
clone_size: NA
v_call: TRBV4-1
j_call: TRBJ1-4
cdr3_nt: TGCGCCAGCAGCCAAGATTCGACAGGGGTTGAAAAACTGTTTTTT
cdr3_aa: CASSQDSTGVEKLFF

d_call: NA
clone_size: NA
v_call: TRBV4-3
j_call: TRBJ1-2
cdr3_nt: TGCGCCAGCAGCCAAGGCCAGGGGCGAGCCTATGGCTACACCTTC
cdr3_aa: CASSQGQGRAYGYTF

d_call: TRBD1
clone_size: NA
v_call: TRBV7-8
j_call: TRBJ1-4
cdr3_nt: TGTGCCGCATTCGCAGGGGGCTTGTCTAATGAAAAACTGTTTTTT
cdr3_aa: CAAFAGGLSNEKLFF

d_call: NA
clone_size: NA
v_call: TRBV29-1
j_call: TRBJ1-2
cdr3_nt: TGCAGCGTGTACGGAGGCTATGGCTACACCTTC
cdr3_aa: CSVYGGYGYTF

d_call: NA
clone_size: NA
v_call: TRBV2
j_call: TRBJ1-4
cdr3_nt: TGTGCCAGCAGGAACGGGGTAATAAGCGAAAAACTGTTTTTT
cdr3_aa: CASRNGVISEKLFF

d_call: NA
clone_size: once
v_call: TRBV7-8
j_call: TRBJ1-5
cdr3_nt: TGTGCCAGCAGCTTAGGTCGGGGGGTAGGGGATAGCAATCAGCCCCAGCATTTT
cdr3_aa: CASSLGRGVGDSNQPQHF

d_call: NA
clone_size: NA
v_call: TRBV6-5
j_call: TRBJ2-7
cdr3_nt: TGTGCCAGCAGTTACGACAACTCTGCCTACGAGCAGTACTTC
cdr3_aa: CASSYDNSAYEQYF

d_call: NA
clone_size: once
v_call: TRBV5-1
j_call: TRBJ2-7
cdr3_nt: TGCGCCAGCAGCTTGGGGGGCAGGGGAACCTACGAGCAGTACTTC
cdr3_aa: CASSLGGRGTYEQYF

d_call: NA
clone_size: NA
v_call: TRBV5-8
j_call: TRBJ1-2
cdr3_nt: TGTGCCAGCAGCGTCGGGGACAAAACAGACTCCTATGGCTACACCTTC
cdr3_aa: CASSVGDKTDSYGYTF

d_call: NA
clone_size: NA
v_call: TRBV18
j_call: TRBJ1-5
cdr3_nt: TGTGCCAGCTCACCTTATATAGAGCCTGGAGATCAGCCCCAGCATTTT
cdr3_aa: CASSPYIEPGDQPQHF

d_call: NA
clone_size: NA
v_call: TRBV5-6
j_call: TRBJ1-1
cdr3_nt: TGTGCCAGCAGCTCGACACTGAACACTGAAGCTTTCTTT
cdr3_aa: CASSSTLNTEAFF

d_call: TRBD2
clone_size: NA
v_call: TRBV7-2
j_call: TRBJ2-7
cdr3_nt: TGTGCCAGCAGCCCCACTAGGACTAGCGGGGGCGAGCAGTACTTC
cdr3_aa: CASSPTRTSGGEQYF

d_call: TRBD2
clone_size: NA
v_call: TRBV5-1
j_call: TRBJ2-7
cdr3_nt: TGCGCCAGCAGCTTTAGCGGGGGAGGTTACGAGCAGTACTTC
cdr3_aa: CASSFSGGGYEQYF

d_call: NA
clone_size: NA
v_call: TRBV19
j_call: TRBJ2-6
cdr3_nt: TGTGCCAGTAGTATAGATCGGTACGCCGCCTCTGGGGCCAACGTCCTGACTTTC
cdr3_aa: CASSIDRYAASGANVLTF

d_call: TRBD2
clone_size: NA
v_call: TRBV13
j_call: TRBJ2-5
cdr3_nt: TGTGCCAGCAGCTTAGGCGGACTAGCGGGGGACCAAGAGACCCAGTACTTC
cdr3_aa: CASSLGGLAGDQETQYF

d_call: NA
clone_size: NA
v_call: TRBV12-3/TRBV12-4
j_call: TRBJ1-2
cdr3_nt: TGTGCCAGCACCCTCGGAGTATCCTATGGCTACACCTTC
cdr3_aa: CASTLGVSYGYTF

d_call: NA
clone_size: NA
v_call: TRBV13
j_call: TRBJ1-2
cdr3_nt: TGTGCCAGCAGCCTCAGGGGCAACTATGGCTACACCTTC
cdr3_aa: CASSLRGNYGYTF

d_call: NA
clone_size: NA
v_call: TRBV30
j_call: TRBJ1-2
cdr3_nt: TGTGCCTGGAGTATAGCGACGGTGCACACCTTC
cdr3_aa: CAWSIATVHTF

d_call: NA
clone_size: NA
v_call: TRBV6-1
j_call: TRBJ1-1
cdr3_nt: TGTGCCAGCAGTGAACCTGGGGCGTACACTGAAGCTTTCTTT
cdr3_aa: CASSEPGAYTEAFF

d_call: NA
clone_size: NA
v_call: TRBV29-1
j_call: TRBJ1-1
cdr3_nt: TGCAGCACTATTGTAGGCATGAACACTGAAGCTTTCTTT
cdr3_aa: CSTIVGMNTEAFF

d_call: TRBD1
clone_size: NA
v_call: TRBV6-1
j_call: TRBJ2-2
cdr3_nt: TGTGCCAGCAGTGCATACAGGGGAACAAACACCGGGGAGCTGTTTTTT
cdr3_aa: CASSAYRGTNTGELFF

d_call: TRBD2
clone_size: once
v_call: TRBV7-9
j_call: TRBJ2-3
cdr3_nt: TGTGCCAGCAGAAGCGGGGGTTCCACAGATACGCAGTATTTT
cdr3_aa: CASRSGGSTDTQYF

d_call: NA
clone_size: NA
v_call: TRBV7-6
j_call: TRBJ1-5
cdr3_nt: TGTGCCAGCAGCTTGGTGCCGGTAAGCAATCAGCCCCAGCATTTT
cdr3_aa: CASSLVPVSNQPQHF

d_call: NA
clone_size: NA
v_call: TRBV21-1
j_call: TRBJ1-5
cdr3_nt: TGTGCCAGCAGCCCGGTCAGGGGTTCGAGCAATCAGCCCCAGCATTTT
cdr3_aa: CASSPVRGSSNQPQHF

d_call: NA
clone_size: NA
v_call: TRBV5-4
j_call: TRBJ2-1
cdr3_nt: TGTGCCAGCAGCTTGCGGGGGACTTACAATGAGCAGTTCTTC
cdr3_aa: CASSLRGTYNEQFF

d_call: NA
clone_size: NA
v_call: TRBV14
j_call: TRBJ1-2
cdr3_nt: TGTGCCAGCAGCCGGGGAGGGGCGATCTATGGCTACACCTTC
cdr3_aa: CASSRGGAIYGYTF

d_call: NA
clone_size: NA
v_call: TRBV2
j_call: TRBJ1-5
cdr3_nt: TGTGCCAGCAGTACCGACAGGCAATATCAGCCCCAGCATTTT
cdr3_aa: CASSTDRQYQPQHF

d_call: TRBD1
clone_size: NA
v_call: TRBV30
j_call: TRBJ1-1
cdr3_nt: TGTGCCTGGAGCGTGGGACAGTTCACTGAAGCTTTCTTT
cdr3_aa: CAWSVGQFTEAFF

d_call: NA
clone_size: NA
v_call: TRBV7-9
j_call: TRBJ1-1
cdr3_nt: TGTGCCAGCAGCACTCTCCGGGGGGCTGAAGCTTTCTTT
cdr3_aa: CASSTLRGAEAFF

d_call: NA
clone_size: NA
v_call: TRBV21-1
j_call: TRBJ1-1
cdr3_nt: TGTGCCAGCACCCCTAACCCCAGGGGGACTAACACTGAAGCTTTCTTT
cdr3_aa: CASTPNPRGTNTEAFF

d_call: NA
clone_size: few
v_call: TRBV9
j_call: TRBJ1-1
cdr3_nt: TGTGCCAGCAGCGCCCTGCGGGGGGGGATGGACACTGAAGCTTTCTTT
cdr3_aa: CASSALRGGMDTEAFF

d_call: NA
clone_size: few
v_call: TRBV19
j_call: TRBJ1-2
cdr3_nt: TGTGCCAGTAGTAAAGGGACAACTAACTATGGCTACACCTTC
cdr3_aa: CASSKGTTNYGYTF

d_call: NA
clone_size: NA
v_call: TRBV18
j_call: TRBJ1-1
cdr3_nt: TGTGCCAGCTCACCACGGGAGATGAACACTGAAGCTTTCTTT
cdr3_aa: CASSPREMNTEAFF

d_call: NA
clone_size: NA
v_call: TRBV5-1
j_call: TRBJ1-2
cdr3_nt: TGCGCCAGCAGCTTGTCAGGGGAGAACTATGGCTACACCTTC
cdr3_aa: CASSLSGENYGYTF

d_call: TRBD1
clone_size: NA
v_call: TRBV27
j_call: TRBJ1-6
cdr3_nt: TGTGCCAGCAGGGGGCGGTGGACAGGGAGGGAATCACCCCTCCACTTT
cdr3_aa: CASRGRWTGRESPLHF

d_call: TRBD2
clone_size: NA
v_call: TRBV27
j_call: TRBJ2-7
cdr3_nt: TGTGCCAGCAGTTCCGGGGGGGGGAGCTCCTACGAGCAGTACTTC
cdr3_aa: CASSSGGGSSYEQYF

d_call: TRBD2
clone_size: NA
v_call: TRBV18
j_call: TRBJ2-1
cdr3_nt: TGTGCCAGCTCACCTGGGACTAGCGGGGGCCTATCCTACAATGAGCAGTTCTTC
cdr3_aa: CASSPGTSGGLSYNEQFF

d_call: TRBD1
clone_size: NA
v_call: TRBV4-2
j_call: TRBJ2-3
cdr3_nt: TGTGCCAGCAGCTCGGGACAGGGCAAGGGGGATACGCAGTATTTT
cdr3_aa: CASSSGQGKGDTQYF

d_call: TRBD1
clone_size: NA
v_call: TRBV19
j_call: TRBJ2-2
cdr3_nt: TGTGCCAGTAGTAACAGGGGGCTTACCGGGGAGCTGTTTTTT
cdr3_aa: CASSNRGLTGELFF

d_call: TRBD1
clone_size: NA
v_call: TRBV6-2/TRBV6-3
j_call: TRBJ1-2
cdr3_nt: TGTGCCAGCAGCACCAGGGACAGGCCTGTCTATGGCTACACCTTC
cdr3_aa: CASSTRDRPVYGYTF

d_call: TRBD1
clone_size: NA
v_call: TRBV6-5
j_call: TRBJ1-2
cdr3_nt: TGTGCCAGCAGTACAGGGGGATACTATGGCTACACCTTC
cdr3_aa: CASSTGGYYGYTF

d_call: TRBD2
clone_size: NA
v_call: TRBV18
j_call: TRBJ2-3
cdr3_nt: TGTGCCAGCTCACCTCAGAGCGGGGTTGGAACAGATACGCAGTATTTT
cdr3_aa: CASSPQSGVGTDTQYF

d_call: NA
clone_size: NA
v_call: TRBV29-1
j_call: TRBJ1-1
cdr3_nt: TGCAGCGTTCAACCCGCGGGGGGGCTGACTGAAGCTTTCTTT
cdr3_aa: CSVQPAGGLTEAFF

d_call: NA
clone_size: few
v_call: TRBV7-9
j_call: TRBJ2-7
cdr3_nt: TGTGCCAGCAGCTTAGGGGGGCGAATGTACGAGCAGTACTTC
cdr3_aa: CASSLGGRMYEQYF

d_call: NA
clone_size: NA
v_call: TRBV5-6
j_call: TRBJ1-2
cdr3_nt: TGTGCCAGCAGCTTGGAACAGAGCTATGGCTACACCTTC
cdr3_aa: CASSLEQSYGYTF

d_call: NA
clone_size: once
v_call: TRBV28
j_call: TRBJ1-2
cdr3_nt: TGTGCCAGCAGCCCTGGATCGGGAGGGTATGGCTACACCTTC
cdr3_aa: CASSPGSGGYGYTF

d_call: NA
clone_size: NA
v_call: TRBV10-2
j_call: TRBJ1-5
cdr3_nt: TGCGCCAGCAGACCGTCAGGGTCAGGGCCCCAGCATTTT
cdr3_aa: CASRPSGSGPQHF

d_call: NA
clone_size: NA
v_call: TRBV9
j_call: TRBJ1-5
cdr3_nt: TGTGCCAGCAGCGTACTAGGCCGGTATAGCAATCAGCCCCAGCATTTT
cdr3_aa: CASSVLGRYSNQPQHF

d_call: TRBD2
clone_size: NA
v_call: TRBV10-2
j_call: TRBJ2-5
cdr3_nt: TGCGCCAGCAGTGAGGACGGGGGGGCCGGAGAGACCCAGTACTTC
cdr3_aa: CASSEDGGAGETQYF

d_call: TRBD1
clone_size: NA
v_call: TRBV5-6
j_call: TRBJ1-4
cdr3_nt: TGTGCCAGCAGCCCGACAGGGGGCTTAGGAGAAAAACTGTTTTTT
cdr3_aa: CASSPTGGLGEKLFF

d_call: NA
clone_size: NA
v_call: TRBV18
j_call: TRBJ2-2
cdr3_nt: TGTGCCAGCTCACCAACAGTGGTCACCGGGGAGCTGTTTTTT
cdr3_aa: CASSPTVVTGELFF